A selection of T cell receptor beta chains follows, all from one sample in a study of CD8 T cells in ankylosing spondylitis. TCRdb itself ran the 5' RACE reads through MiXCR, one entry per CDR3 protein. This sample has under 55,000 distinct CDR3 sequences; approximately 7% occur once, and the top ten carry about 8.1%. Sequenced sample: blood, either unsorted or a sorted T cell fraction (not recorded which). The receptors were gathered from a female donor with ankylosing spondylitis or in good health (not recorded which). The conserved cysteine and the conserved F or W are not part of the CDR3 here. Fields, in order: V gene, J gene, CDR3 length, CDR3 protein.

TRBV29-1	TRBJ2-1	12	SVLPGQGRNEQF
TRBV5-1	TRBJ2-2	12	ASAPTSGERELF
TRBV13	TRBJ2-1	14	ASSLLGKPGGNEQF
TRBV7-9	TRBJ1-6	14	ASSSRTGTNNSPLH
TRBV29-1	TRBJ2-3	15	SVDKSIGASSTDTQY
TRBV3-1	TRBJ2-7	12	ASSHRSTSYEQY
TRBV20-1	TRBJ1-1	12	SARVDREDTEAF
TRBV30	TRBJ2-5	11	AWSVESQETQY
TRBV7-2	TRBJ2-4	15	ASSLIISSGAKNIQY
TRBV6-5	TRBJ2-4	12	ASSYSGDENIQY
TRBV10-3	TRBJ2-2	11	AISSLNTGELF
TRBV5-6	TRBJ2-5	11	ASSLRSMETQY
TRBV28	TRBJ2-3	17	ASSRVRDGGGGSADTQY
TRBV11-3	TRBJ2-1	12	ASSPRGPHNEQF
TRBV29-1	TRBJ2-4	13	SVWGGDLAKNIQY
TRBV5-1	TRBJ2-5	13	ASSLGRGRAETQY